This entry lists 30 T cell receptor beta chains sequenced from one sample in a study of Ad26.COV2.S vaccination and SARS-CoV-2 variants. Treatment in this sample: about 20 received Ad26.COV2.S at low or high dose, single or two shots; roughly five received placebo; per-sample allocation not given. All samples were drawn on day 63, counting from the first vaccine or placebo injection. Method: immunoSEQ multiplex PCR; TCRdb's copy keeps in-frame clones and lacks some. The table lists a few hundred thousand clones, 75% to 90% of them singletons. The source material was peripheral blood, sampled in a trial of Ad26.COV2.S vaccine versus placebo. The receptor set was obtained from a person between 18 and 65 years old who received the Ad26.COV2.S COVID-19 vaccine or a placebo.

This sequence joins TRBV7-9 and TRBJ1-2; tentatively, D is TRBD1 (6 bases). The germline V and J ends were trimmed by 4 bases and 6 bases, with 18 bases remaining between them. The germline V gene encodes CDR1 SEHNR and CDR2 FQNEAQ (reference sequence). This CDR3 region has 15 residues. For the CDR3, the DNA is TGTGCCAGCAGCTCTAACAGGGACGATTTGCATGGCTACACCTTC. Protein: CASSSNRDDLHGYTF.

This chain connects TRBV5-6 to TRBJ2-5; either TRBD1 or TRBD2 may fit D (5 bases each). Trimming removed 0 bases at V and 3 bases at J, with 9 bases between. The CDR3 sequence is 14 residues long. Per the germline V gene, CDR1 is SGHDT and CDR2 is YYEEEE. CDR3 protein: CASSLAGTKETQYF. The DNA for the CDR3 is TGTGCCAGCAGCTTGGCAGGGACCAAAGAGACCCAGTACTTC.

V usage is TRBV9 and J usage is TRBJ2-1, with 7 bases lining up with TRBD1. CDR3 length: 14 amino acids. The trim removed 4 bases at V and 7 bases at J, leaving 8 bases unmatched. CDR1 SGDLS and CDR2 YYNGEE come from the germline V gene. CDR3 loop: CASSPGTADNEQFF. The CDR3 coding sequence is TGTGCCAGCAGCCCCGGGACAGCCGATAATGAGCAGTTCTTC.

V and J are TRBV11-3 and TRBJ2-5, with TRBD1 matching over 9 bases. The CDR3 is made up of 15 amino acids. The germline V gene encodes CDR1 SGHNT and CDR2 YENEEA. Unmatched junction bases numbered 11, after V lost 7 bases and J lost 5 bases. As DNA, the CDR3 is TGTGCCAGCAACAGACAGGGGGGTGAGGAGGAGACCCAGTACTTC. This gives the protein CASNRQGGEEETQYF.

This chain connects TRBV18 to TRBJ1-4; D possibly corresponds to TRBD1 (5 bases). The CDR3 has 15 residues. V was trimmed by 0 bases and J by 8 bases, leaving 13 bases between them. Germline assignment: CDR1 KGHSH and CDR2 LQKENI. CDR3 amino acids: CASSPPGARGEKLFF. For the CDR3, the DNA is TGTGCCAGCTCACCACCAGGGGCTAGAGGAGAAAAACTGTTTTTT.

The rearrangement joins TRBV5-5 to TRBJ2-1; possible D gene TRBD2, 5 bases. V lost 0 bases and J lost 3, with 16 bases in between. The CDR3 sequence is 17 residues long. Germline CDR1 reads SGHKS; CDR2 reads YYEKEE (reference sequence). Written as DNA, the CDR3 is TGTGCCAGCAGCTTGGGGGTGGGTAGCGTTATCTACAATGAGCAGTTCTTC. It yields the protein CASSLGVGSVIYNEQFF.

The CDR3 region is CSAGSTYEQYF. The CDR3 region has the DNA TGCAGTGCCGGCAGCACCTACGAGCAGTACTTC. The chain recombines TRBV20-1 with TRBJ2-7, with unresolved D. The CDR3 spans 11 residues. Trimming stripped 6 bases from V and 2 bases from J, with 8 bases between. From germline, CDR1 is DFQATT and CDR2 SNEGSKA (reference sequence).

The chain links TRBV28 to TRBJ2-3, with 7 bases lining up with TRBD1. With V trimmed by 4 bases and J by 11 bases, 6 bases remained unmatched. CDR3 size: 12 residues. CDR1 and CDR2 from the germline V gene are MDHEN and SYDVKM. CDR3 region: CASSSGTVEQYF. The DNA for the CDR3 is TGTGCCAGCAGTTCTGGGACAGTGGAGCAGTATTTT.

The J gene is TRBJ2-1, the V gene TRBV5-1; possible D gene TRBD1, 5 bases. CDR3 length equals 16 residues. The germline V gene encodes CDR1 SGHRS and CDR2 YFSETQ. The germline V and J ends were trimmed by 0 bases and 0 bases, with 10 bases remaining between them. The CDR3 here is CASSLAGQVSYNEQFF. The CDR3, as DNA: TGCGCCAGCAGCTTGGCAGGGCAGGTCTCCTACAATGAGCAGTTCTTC. Together with reference TRBV5-1 and TRBJ2-1, the CDR3 gives the full variable domain: KAGVTQTPRYLIKTRGQQVTLSCSPISGHRSVSWYQQTPGQGLQFLFEYFSETQRNKGNFPGRFSGRQFSNSRSEMNVSTLELGDSALYLCASSLAGQVSYNEQFFGPGTRLTVL.

V gene TRBV6-5 combines with J gene TRBJ1-2, with a possible D match to TRBD1 (5 bases). Trimming took 2 bases from V and 4 from J, leaving 11 bases between them. Germline V gives CDR1 MNHEY, CDR2 SVGAGI. The CDR3 covers 14 residues. The DNA of the CDR3 is TGTGCCAGCAGTTACACCTCCGGGGGCTATGGCTACACCTTC. Translation: CASSYTSGGYGYTF.

V is TRBV7-9 and J is TRBJ2-3; 8 bases line up with TRBD2. The CDR3 spans 15 residues. Trimming took 5 bases from V and 3 from J; bases not matched to a gene: 7. The V gene's germline CDR1 is SEHNR and CDR2 FQNEAQ (reference sequence). Here the CDR3 reads CASSPRLALTDTQYF. Written as DNA, the CDR3 is TGTGCCAGCAGCCCCCGACTAGCGCTTACAGATACGCAGTATTTT.

The chain recombines TRBV5-1 with TRBJ2-7, with 9 bases fitting TRBD1. With 4 bases clipped from V and 3 bases from J, the junction kept 2 bases outside the gene matches. This CDR3 spans 13 amino acids. Germline V gives CDR1 SGHRS, CDR2 YFSETQ. In nucleotides, the CDR3 is TGCGCCAGCAGCAGGGACAGGGTCTACGAGCAGTACTTC. Amino acid sequence: CASSRDRVYEQYF.

This chain connects TRBV5-4 to TRBJ2-1, with 9 positions matching TRBD2. Germline V gene sequence: CDR1 SGHNT, CDR2 YYREEE (reference sequence). Trimming removed 0 bases from V and 8 bases from J; junction bases left unmatched: 6. This CDR3 spans 15 amino acids. The CDR3 loop reads CASSLAEREDHEQFF. CDR3 bases: TGTGCCAGCAGCTTGGCCGAGCGGGAGGATCATGAGCAGTTCTTC.

The chain links TRBV6-4 to TRBJ2-2; 10 bases fit TRBD2. V lost 7 bases to trimming and J lost 6 bases; unmatched junction nucleotides: 5. This CDR3 has 14 residues. The germline CDR1 and CDR2 sequences are MRHNA and SNTAGT. CDR3 nucleotide sequence: TGTGCCAGCAAGCCTAGCGGGAGTTCCGGGGAGCTGTTTTTT. Its translation is CASKPSGSSGELFF.

The count of this clone is one. Mismatch with germline at one junction end may stem from a read error. The genes are TRBV20-1 and TRBJ1-4; perhaps TRBD1 as D (5 bases). Per the germline V gene, CDR1 is DFQATT and CDR2 is SNEGSKA (reference sequence). This CDR3 is 11 amino acids long. The CDR3 nucleotides are TGCAGTGCTAGAGGGGAGGGACCCATACCCTTT. Amino acids: CSARGEGPIPF.

The V gene is TRBV5-1, the J gene TRBJ2-1; D call uncertain. The CDR3 runs to 15 residues. V gave up 0 bases and J gave up 4 bases, with 11 bases separating them. The germline V gene encodes CDR1 SGHRS and CDR2 YFSETQ. The CDR3 sequence: CASSLGQDRYNEQFF. The CDR3 DNA reads TGCGCCAGCAGCTTGGGTCAGGACCGGTACAATGAGCAGTTCTTC.

The sample holds a few counts of this clone. The chain employs TRBV7-9 and TRBJ1-1, with D perhaps TRBD1 (5 bases). The germline V gene has CDR1 SEHNR and CDR2 FQNEAQ (reference sequence). This CDR3 has 11 residues. The V end was cut by 3 bases, the J end by 7 bases, with 6 bases between. As DNA, the CDR3 is TGTGCCAGCAGCTTGGGACTTGAAGCTTTCTTT. The encoded protein is CASSLGLEAFF.

This rearrangement joins TRBV7-6 to TRBJ2-7, with 10 nucleotides matching TRBD2. The germline gives CDR1 SGHVS, CDR2 FNYEAQ. Trimming took 5 bases from V and 6 from J; bases not matched to a gene: 10. This CDR3 has 15 residues. The CDR3, as DNA: TGTGCCAGCAGCATTTCTAGCGGGAGCGCTTCCGAGCAGTACTTC. Translating it yields CASSISSGSASEQYF.

The chain recombines TRBV28 with TRBJ2-7; perhaps D is TRBD1 or TRBD2 (5 bases each). CDR1 is MDHEN and CDR2 is SYDVKM in the germline V gene. Trimming cost V 6 bases and J 6 bases, with 21 bases left between them. CDR3 size: 15 residues. CDR3 nucleotide sequence: TGTGCCAGCAGGACCGGGACGGTCATTTCGGGCGAGCAGTACTTC. Its protein product is CASRTGTVISGEQYF. The entire variable domain, with the rest obtained from reference TRBV28 and TRBJ2-7, is as follows: DVKVTQSSRYLVKRTGEKVFLECVQDMDHENMFWYRQDPGLGLRLIYFSYDVKMKEKGDIPEGYSVSREKKERFSLILESASTNQTSMYLCASRTGTVISGEQYFGPGTRLTVT.

The gene calls are TRBV18 and TRBJ2-5; D is unresolved. The length of the CDR3 is 13 residues. Germline V gene data show CDR1 as KGHSH and CDR2 as LQKENI. The V gene lost 4 bases and the J gene lost 4 bases, with 10 bases spanning the gap. The CDR3 is CASSLGRRETQYF. The CDR3 DNA reads TGTGCCAGCTCACTCGGCAGGAGAGAGACCCAGTACTTC. Full variable domain (outside the CDR3, taken from reference TRBV18 and TRBJ2-5): NAGVMQNPRHLVRRRGQEARLRCSPMKGHSHVYWYRQLPEEGLKFMVYLQKENIIDESGMPKERFSAEFPKEGPSILRIQQVVRGDSAAYFCASSLGRRETQYFGPGTRLLVL.

This clone was found a few times. The genes are TRBV19 and TRBJ1-1; weak D call: TRBD1 (5 bases). Trimming cost V 2 bases and J 10 bases, with 20 bases left between them. CDR1 and CDR2 (germline): LNHDA, SQIVND (reference sequence). The CDR3 runs 15 residues. In DNA form, the CDR3 reads TGTGCCAGTAGTATAAGAGCCTCGCAGGGTGGAAGAGCTTTCTTT. This encodes CASSIRASQGGRAFF.

The chain combines TRBV4-2 with TRBJ2-3, with D maybe TRBD1 (5 bases). Germline values: CDR1 LGHNA, CDR2 YNFKEQ. The CDR3 length is 13 residues. V was trimmed by 4 bases and J by 8 bases, leaving 13 bases between them. Written as DNA, the CDR3 is TGTGCCAGCAGCCCGACGGGCCAGGGTACGCAGTATTTT. The encoded protein is CASSPTGQGTQYF.

This chain joins TRBV5-1 and TRBJ2-2, with 8 bases lining up with TRBD1. CDR3 size: 16 residues. With 0 bases clipped from V and 6 bases from J, the junction kept 7 bases outside the gene matches. Germline loops: CDR1 SGHRS, CDR2 YFSETQ. The CDR3 spells CASSLEGRGHSGELFF. The CDR3 nucleotides are TGCGCCAGCAGCTTGGAAGGCAGGGGGCACTCCGGGGAGCTGTTTTTT.

This chain links TRBV19 with TRBJ1-4, with 7 bases identical to TRBD1. V lost 5 bases to trimming and J lost 2 bases; unmatched junction nucleotides: 5. Germline assignment: CDR1 LNHDA and CDR2 SQIVND (reference sequence). The CDR3 has 15 residues. CDR3 loop: CASSPRQGTNEKLFF. CDR3 nucleotide sequence: TGTGCCAGTAGTCCAAGACAGGGTACTAATGAAAAACTGTTTTTT.

V gene TRBV19 combines with J gene TRBJ1-1, with D possibly matching TRBD1 (6 bases). This CDR3 region has 15 residues. V was clipped by 4 bases and J by 5 bases, with 17 bases between them. Germline CDR1 reads LNHDA; CDR2 reads SQIVND (reference sequence). CDR3 in DNA: TGTGCCAGTAGTACCACCCGGGGGGCGAGGACTGAAGCTTTCTTT. It encodes CASSTTRGARTEAFF.

The CDR3 DNA reads as TGTGCCAGCAGTTTATATAGCGGAGCGGGGGAGCAGTACTTC. Protein: CASSLYSGAGEQYF. V gene TRBV28 combines with J gene TRBJ2-7; TRBD2 aligns across 7 bases. The CDR3 contains 14 residues. Germline CDR1 MDHEN, CDR2 SYDVKM. V lost 1 base, J lost 7 bases, and 7 bases stayed unmatched.

The chain couples TRBV27 to TRBJ1-1; a possible D gene is TRBD1 (5 bases). Trimming left V 4 bases short and J 5 bases short, with 17 bases between. CDR3 length equals 15 residues. Germline V gene data show CDR1 as MNHEY and CDR2 as SMNVEV (reference sequence). CDR3 in DNA: TGTGCCAGCAGTTGGGAGGGGCAGGCGGGAACTGAAGCTTTCTTT. This sequence encodes CASSWEGQAGTEAFF.

The V and J genes are TRBV28 and TRBJ1-6; D is unresolved. The CDR3 has 14 residues. V lost 5 bases and J lost 10, with 15 bases in between. Per germline, CDR1 MDHEN and CDR2 SYDVKM. The CDR3 DNA reads as TGTGCCAGCAGTGAATCCGGGGTTAGGTCACCCCTCCACTTT. Protein product: CASSESGVRSPLHF.

The rearrangement joins TRBV2 to TRBJ2-1; TRBD2 matches 13 bases. CDR3 length: 16 amino acids. The J segment lost 8 bases and the V segment lost 8 bases, leaving 12 bases of the junction unmatched. CDR1 SNHLY and CDR2 FYNNEI come from the germline V gene. CDR3 nucleotides: TGTGCCAGCCACGGGACTAGCGGGGCTGCGGTGTATGAGCAGTTCTTC. It specifies CASHGTSGAAVYEQFF.

As DNA, the CDR3 is TGTGCCAGCAGTCTAGCGGACCGCACAGATACGCAGTATTTT. Translation gives CASSLADRTDTQYF. This chain links TRBV5-4 with TRBJ2-3, with TRBD2 matching 7 bases. This CDR3 contains 14 residues. With V trimmed by 5 bases and J by 1 base, 4 bases remained unmatched. Germline assignment: CDR1 SGHNT and CDR2 YYREEE (reference sequence).